One T cell receptor beta chain is described in this entry. V shed 2 bases and J shed 3 bases, with 8 bases lying between them. This CDR3 has 13 amino acids. CDR1 and CDR2 from the germline V gene are LGHNA and YNFKEQ. Generated by immunoSEQ multiplex PCR, the TCRdb table keeps only in-frame clones and is missing some. The table includes about 86,000 clones, approximately 96% detected once. This record comes from a study of technical replicates of blood from a handful of donors. The chain joins TRBV4-2 to TRBJ2-7, with D hard to call. The receptor was derived from a human donor in good health. Source material: T cells isolated from PBMCs. For the CDR3, the DNA is TGTGCCAGCAGCCAAAGGAGTAACTACGAGCAGTACTTC. Amino acids: CASSQRSNYEQYF.